This entry lists 25 T cell receptor beta chains sequenced from one sample in a study of identical twins. TCRdb re-analysed the 5' RACE reads in MiXCR, keeping a single row per CDR3 protein. The sample records about 900,000 distinct CDR3 sequences, 10% to 15% being singletons. This same sample was also part of a study on yellow fever vaccine responses in identical twins.

Material: PBMCs. These receptors all stem from a woman under 30 in good health.

The chain recombines TRBV20-1 with TRBJ2-1; 8 bases line up with TRBD1. Germline CDR1 DFQATT, CDR2 SNEGSKA (reference sequence). The junction had 4 bases not matched to a gene; V was cut back by 5 bases and J by 1 base. CDR3 length: 14 amino acids. CDR3 in DNA: TGCAGTGCTTCCAGGGGGCGTTCCTACAATGAGCAGTTCTTC. Translation: CSASRGRSYNEQFF.

Many counts were recorded for this clonotype. The chain carries TRBV5-1 and TRBJ2-7, with 9 bases lining up with TRBD2. Trimming took 2 bases from V and 1 from J; bases not matched to a gene: 13. Per the germline V gene, CDR1 is SGHRS and CDR2 is YFSETQ. This CDR3 comprises 18 residues. The CDR3 sequence: CASSLSFQTSGNSYEQYF. CDR3 DNA sequence: TGCGCCAGCAGCTTATCCTTCCAGACTAGCGGTAATTCCTACGAGCAGTACTTC.

This clonotype has a handful of counts. The chain recombines TRBV3-1 with TRBJ2-5; a possible D gene is TRBD1 (5 bases). This CDR3 comprises 15 residues. V was pared by 4 bases and J by 2 bases, with 14 bases between. Germline CDR1 is LGHDT and CDR2 is YNNKEL (reference sequence). In DNA form, the CDR3 reads TGTGCCAGCAGCCCCCACAGCAGGGCTCAAGAGACCCAGTACTTC. This encodes CASSPHSRAQETQYF.

V is TRBV6-1 and J is TRBJ1-1, with a tentative D call TRBD1 (5 bases). Germline CDR1 is MNHNS and CDR2 is SASEGT. The CDR3 runs to 15 residues. V was pared by 0 bases and J by 4 bases, with 12 bases between. The CDR3 loop is CASSEAWAGSTEAFF. CDR3 DNA sequence: TGTGCCAGCAGTGAAGCGTGGGCAGGGAGCACTGAAGCTTTCTTT.

This clonotype was counted only a few times. The chain links TRBV2 to TRBJ1-1, with D perhaps TRBD1 (6 bases). With 0 bases removed from V and 1 base from J, the gap between germline ends came to 18 bases. The CDR3 is 18 amino acids. Germline lookup yields CDR1 SNHLY and CDR2 FYNNEI. In DNA form, the CDR3 reads TGTGCCAGCAGTGAAGCGCTTCTAGGGGGAAATCGGAACACTGAAGCTTTCTTT. Translating it yields CASSEALLGGNRNTEAFF.

This clonotype has at least ten counts. The chain carries TRBV28 and TRBJ2-7; D not resolved. CDR1 and CDR2 (germline): MDHEN, SYDVKM. Deletions cut 1 base from V and 4 bases from J, with 5 bases between. CDR3 length equals 12 residues. The DNA of the CDR3 is TGTGCCAGCAGTTTATATGGTTACGAGCAGTACTTC. Amino acids: CASSLYGYEQYF.

This clonotype was detected a few times. The CDR3 coding sequence is TGTGCCAGCAGTTACTCGATCGGGACTAGCGGGAACGAGCAGTACTTC. It yields the protein CASSYSIGTSGNEQYF. This sequence joins TRBV6-5 and TRBJ2-7; 13 bases align to TRBD2. The CDR3 runs to 16 residues. J lost 5 bases, V lost 0 bases, and 4 bases had no gene match. CDR1 and CDR2 from the germline V gene are MNHEY and SVGAGI.

The DNA of the CDR3 is TGTGCCAGCAGCCCGGGACAGTTCAACACTGAAGCTTTCTTT. Residues: CASSPGQFNTEAFF. This sequence joins TRBV3-1 and TRBJ1-1; 7 bases are a match to TRBD1. Germline trimming cut 4 bases from V and 2 bases from J; bases unmatched to any gene: 4. CDR1 and CDR2 (germline): LGHDT, YNNKEL (reference sequence). The CDR3 length is 14 residues.

The rearrangement uses TRBV28 and TRBJ2-5; maybe TRBD1 (6 bases). The CDR3 sequence is 15 residues long. Germline-derived CDR1 and CDR2 are MDHEN and SYDVKM. V lost 3 bases, J lost 2 bases, and 13 bases lay in between. The CDR3 here is CASSLMGAPQETQYF. The CDR3 DNA sequence: TGTGCCAGCAGTTTGATGGGGGCACCTCAAGAGACCCAGTACTTC.

A few counts support this clonotype. The J gene is TRBJ2-2, the V gene TRBV18; 8 nucleotides align to TRBD2. CDR1 KGHSH and CDR2 LQKENI come from the germline V gene. The CDR3 extends over 18 amino acids. V was pared by 3 bases and J by 0 bases, with 9 bases of the junction left unmatched. The CDR3 is CASSPMGSGEPNTGELFF. The CDR3 bases are TGTGCCAGCTCACCGATGGGTAGCGGGGAACCGAACACCGGGGAGCTGTTTTTT.

This clonotype turned up a few times. V is TRBV19 and J is TRBJ2-1, with 7 nucleotides matching TRBD2. The CDR3 runs to 16 residues. Per germline, CDR1 LNHDA and CDR2 SQIVND (reference sequence). Germline trimming cut 3 bases from V and 8 bases from J; bases unmatched to any gene: 13. CDR3 amino acids: CASSMKRTSKGDEQFF. CDR3 DNA: TGTGCCAGTAGTATGAAGCGGACTAGTAAAGGAGATGAGCAGTTCTTC.

The chain couples TRBV7-2 to TRBJ2-3; D perhaps matches TRBD2 (7 bases). Germline CDR1 and CDR2: SGHTA and FQGNSA. The CDR3 length is 16 residues. V was shortened by 2 bases and J by 3 bases, with 15 bases between the two germline ends. The CDR3 DNA reads TGTGCCAGCAGCTTATTGGGGGGGGCAGTTACAGATACGCAGTATTTT. Protein: CASSLLGGAVTDTQYF.

The V gene is TRBV7-9, the J gene TRBJ2-5; 7 nucleotides line up with TRBD1. The CDR3 spans 15 residues. V trimming: 5 bases; J trimming: 2 bases; junction bases outside the gene matches: 8. Germline V lookup: CDR1 SEHNR, CDR2 FQNEAQ (reference sequence). The CDR3 is CASSRRTGLQETQYF. For the CDR3, the DNA is TGTGCCAGCAGCAGGAGGACAGGATTACAAGAGACCCAGTACTTC.

The rearrangement links TRBV6-5 to TRBJ2-3; 14 bases map to TRBD2. CDR3 length: 17 residues. Germline V gene lookup returns CDR1 MNHEY and CDR2 SVGAGI. V dropped 2 bases and J dropped 0; count of bases not matched to a gene: 1. CDR3 sequence (DNA): TGTGCCAGCAGTTACAGACTAGCGGGAGGGAGCACAGATACGCAGTATTTT. It is translated as CASSYRLAGGSTDTQYF.

The DNA for the CDR3 is TGTGCCAGCAGCCCGACAGGGATAAACACTGAAGCTTTCTTT. Amino acid sequence: CASSPTGINTEAFF. This chain uses TRBV7-9 with TRBJ1-1; 7 nucleotides align to TRBD1. The CDR3 covers 14 residues. Germline assignment: CDR1 SEHNR and CDR2 FQNEAQ (reference sequence). The junction had 5 bases not matched to a gene; V was cut back by 5 bases and J by 2 bases.

In this sample, this clonotype turned up many times. This chain connects TRBV20-1 to TRBJ1-1; D is undetermined. The CDR3 runs 13 residues. Germline CDR1 is DFQATT and CDR2 is SNEGSKA (reference sequence). The V end was cut by 6 bases, the J end by 3 bases, with 14 bases between. CDR3: CSAKGQSDTEAFF. CDR3 DNA: TGCAGTGCCAAAGGGCAGTCTGACACTGAAGCTTTCTTT.

This clonotype has just a few counts. The chain's CDR3 is CASSQDGGALDTDTQYF. The CDR3 region has the DNA TGCGCCAGCAGCCAAGATGGAGGGGCCCTCGACACAGATACGCAGTATTTT. V is TRBV4-1 and J is TRBJ2-3; tentative D call: TRBD2 (6 bases). The CDR3 sequence is 17 residues long. Trimming shortened V by 0 bases and J by 2 bases, and 15 bases separated the two germline ends. Germline assignment: CDR1 MGHRA and CDR2 YSYEKL.

This clonotype was seen repeatedly, ten times or more. The chain carries TRBV5-1 and TRBJ2-1; D is uncertain. The germline V and J ends were trimmed by 0 bases and 6 bases, with 4 bases remaining between them. CDR3 size: 12 residues. CDR1 and CDR2 (germline): SGHRS, YFSETQ. In DNA, the CDR3 is TGCGCCAGCAGCTTGGGTTTCAATGAGCAGTTCTTC. Translating gives CASSLGFNEQFF.

J is TRBJ1-5 and V is TRBV23-1, with D maybe TRBD1 (6 bases). TRBV23-1 is an open reading frame, and its role is uncertain. Between the trimmed V and J ends, which lost 1 base and 7 bases, there was a span of 14 bases. The CDR3 is 15 amino acids. CDR3: CASSQLRQGWQPQHF. CDR3 nucleotide sequence: TGCGCCAGCAGTCAATTACGGCAGGGGTGGCAGCCCCAGCATTTT.

This clonotype appeared a few times. V is TRBV28 and J is TRBJ2-7, with 9 bases aligning to TRBD1. This CDR3 is 17 amino acids long. The trim removed 3 bases at V and 5 bases at J, leaving 14 bases unmatched. From germline, CDR1 is MDHEN and CDR2 SYDVKM. The CDR3 reads CASSFSDGQGRNHEQYF. In nucleotides, the CDR3 is TGTGCCAGCAGTTTCTCAGACGGACAGGGGAGAAACCACGAGCAGTACTTC.

This clonotype has at least ten counts. V and J are TRBV6-1 and TRBJ2-5; D may match TRBD1 or TRBD2 (5 bases each). The CDR3 runs 16 residues. Trimming took 4 bases from V and 5 from J, leaving 20 bases between them. CDR1 MNHNS and CDR2 SASEGT come from the germline V gene. The CDR3 region has the DNA TGTGCCAGCAGTGGTCAAAGGGGTGGCGGGTTTGAGACCCAGTACTTC. Protein product: CASSGQRGGGFETQYF.

A few counts support this clonotype. The chain joins TRBV4-2 to TRBJ2-1, with D hard to call. Germline CDR1 and CDR2: LGHNA and YNFKEQ. The V end lost 4 bases, the J end lost 2 bases, and 12 bases lay between the germline ends. This CDR3 has 15 residues. This CDR3 is CASSPSLGAYNEQFF. DNA of the CDR3: TGTGCCAGCAGCCCATCGCTTGGGGCCTACAATGAGCAGTTCTTC.

This clonotype was detected ten times or more. The CDR3 spells CATGVNQPQHF. The CDR3 DNA reads as TGTGCCACAGGGGTCAATCAGCCCCAGCATTTT. The gene calls are TRBV6-1 and TRBJ1-5, with D tentatively TRBD1 (6 bases). The V end was cut by 10 bases, the J end by 3 bases, with 7 bases between. In germline, CDR1 is MNHNS, CDR2 SASEGT. The CDR3 spans 11 residues.

The chain recombines TRBV12-3 or TRBV12-4 with TRBJ2-1, with 9 bases fitting TRBD2. J lost 4 bases, V lost 6 bases, and 7 bases had no gene match. The CDR3 totals 15 residues. Here the CDR3 DNA reads TGTGCCAGCAGGCCCAGCGGGAGGATATACAATGAGCAGTTCTTC. Amino acid sequence: CASRPSGRIYNEQFF.

This clonotype was recorded only once. The V gene is TRBV7-3, the J gene TRBJ2-1, with D uncertain. Germline V CDR1 and CDR2: SGHTA, FQGTGA. Trimming cost V 8 bases and J 5 bases, with 10 bases left between them. The CDR3 contains 12 residues. In DNA form, the CDR3 reads TGTGCCAGCTCCGAACACAACAATGAGCAGTTCTTC. It specifies CASSEHNNEQFF.